The clone carrying this T cell receptor (beta chain) was seen only a few times. The data belong to a study of blood T cell repertoires in COVID-19. Study at large: Samples of COVID-19 (acute and convalescent) were obtained from the United States, Italy and Spain. The cDNA or gDNA used as material had been derived from T cells, B-cell-depleted T cells, or PBMCs.

As processed by the authors: Quantification of nucleated cells was approximated via reference gene primer amplification. TCRdb's copy holds only in-frame clones and misses some; the assay was immunoSEQ multiplex PCR. V and J calls and clone size follow that table, whereas D and trimming were derived from the DNA. The data hold some 150,000 clones, with 87% observed a single time. Per germline, CDR1 SGHRS and CDR2 YFSETQ. There are 14 residues in the CDR3. The germline V and J ends were trimmed by 4 bases and 7 bases, with 15 bases remaining between them. The sequencing sample was made of peripheral blood. This chain connects TRBV5-1 to TRBJ1-3; D is ambiguous. The clonotype originates from a woman aged 45-65 years with acute or convalescent COVID-19. The CDR3 nucleotides read TGCGCCAGCAGCCTCGACGAGGCGAGGAACACCATATATTTT. Its protein product is CASSLDEARNTIYF.